The present T cell receptor (beta chain) was sequenced within a study of cytomegalovirus exposure and HLA in healthy donors. The overall study: Prior work identified 120 million or so unique TCR beta sequences in around 170 million T cells.

The donors were healthy bone marrow donors. Vbeta (60) and Jbeta (13) primers were used in the PCR. The data were produced by immunoSEQ multiplex PCR, yet TCRdb's version contains in-frame clones alone and is incomplete. The sample lists fewer than 200,000 clones, roughly 80% occurring once. The germline V gene has CDR1 SNHLY and CDR2 FYNNEI. CDR3 size: 15 residues. The junction had 5 bases not matched to a gene; V was cut back by 6 bases and J by 0 bases. This clonotype originated in a woman under 30 in good health and CMV-seronegative. This chain joins TRBV2 and TRBJ1-5, with TRBD1 identical over 7 bases. Sequencing was done on a sample of PBMCs. The chain's CDR3 is CASRTGALSNQPQHF. The CDR3, as DNA: TGTGCCAGCAGAACAGGGGCCCTTAGCAATCAGCCCCAGCATTTT.